Following are 31 T cell receptor beta chains from one sample sequenced in a study of blood T cell repertoires in COVID-19. Clones were sequenced by immunoSEQ multiplex PCR, and TCRdb holds only the in-frame ones, with some missing. The sample carries about 120,000 clones, approximately 81% recorded once. The sequencing sample was made of peripheral blood. Receptors were obtained from a human donor in a cohort sampled during active COVID-19.

This clone has more than one count but fewer than ten. V is TRBV28 and J is TRBJ1-4, with D perhaps matching TRBD1 (5 bases). This CDR3 is 14 amino acids long. Germline-derived CDR1 and CDR2 are MDHEN and SYDVKM. The V gene lost 6 bases and the J gene lost 8 bases, with 16 bases spanning the gap. The CDR3 region has the DNA TGTGCCAGCAGCTCGGCCACTCGGGGGGAAAAACTGTTTTTT. Protein sequence: CASSSATRGEKLFF. The full variable domain, completed using reference TRBV28 and TRBJ1-4, is DVKVTQSSRYLVKRTGEKVFLECVQDMDHENMFWYRQDPGLGLRLIYFSYDVKMKEKGDIPEGYSVSREKKERFSLILESASTNQTSMYLCASSSATRGEKLFFGSGTQLSVL.

The V gene is TRBV4-3, the J gene TRBJ2-3, with 9 positions matching TRBD2. From germline, CDR1 is LGHNA and CDR2 YSLEER. CDR3 length equals 18 residues. V was pared by 0 bases and J by 2 bases, with 9 bases of the junction left unmatched. The CDR3 is CASSQDPPGGGVTDTQYF. The CDR3 DNA reads as TGCGCCAGCAGCCAAGATCCGCCAGGCGGGGGGGTCACAGATACGCAGTATTTT.

The chain is built from TRBV5-1 and TRBJ2-7; a possible D gene is TRBD2 (6 bases). This CDR3 is built from 14 residues. Germline values: CDR1 SGHRS, CDR2 YFSETQ. V dropped 3 bases and J dropped 4 bases, with 14 bases sitting between them. The CDR3 region has the DNA TGCGCCAGCAGCTCCGTCGCGGGGTCGTACGAGCAGTACTTC. This encodes CASSSVAGSYEQYF.

This rearrangement joins TRBV18 to TRBJ2-7, with D uncertain. Germline CDR1 KGHSH, CDR2 LQKENI. The CDR3 sequence is 13 residues long. V shed 0 bases and J shed 2 bases, with 5 bases lying between them. In DNA, the CDR3 is TGTGCCAGCTCACCACCTTCCGCCTACGAGCAGTACTTC. The encoded protein is CASSPPSAYEQYF.

The chain has TRBV6-6 and TRBJ1-6; weak D call: TRBD1 (6 bases). Germline V gene data show CDR1 as MNHNY and CDR2 as SVGAGI (reference sequence). Trimming took 5 bases from V and 10 from J, leaving 12 bases between them. The CDR3 contains 13 residues. This CDR3 reads CASSTGNRSPLHF. The CDR3, as DNA: TGTGCCAGCAGTACAGGGAACCGATCACCCCTCCACTTT.

This sequence joins TRBV7-2 and TRBJ1-1; the D is unclear. The germline CDR1 and CDR2 sequences are SGHTA and FQGNSA. The germline V and J ends were trimmed by 3 bases and 0 bases, with 5 bases remaining between them. This CDR3 is built from 13 residues. The CDR3, as DNA: TGTGCCAGCAGCTTTAACATGAACACTGAAGCTTTCTTT. It is translated as CASSFNMNTEAFF.

This clone was seen a single time. This sequence joins TRBV19 and TRBJ1-5; 10 bases are a match to TRBD1. The CDR3 length is 14 residues. The germline V gene has CDR1 LNHDA and CDR2 SQIVND (reference sequence). Trimming cost V 6 bases and J 7 bases; bases outside gene matches: 6. The CDR3 spells CASSPGQGEQPQHF. As DNA, the CDR3 is TGTGCCAGTAGCCCTGGACAGGGGGAACAGCCCCAGCATTTT. Complete variable domain (other parts from reference TRBV19 and TRBJ1-5): DGGITQSPKYLFRKEGQNVTLSCEQNLNHDAMYWYRQDPGQGLRLIYYSQIVNDFQKGDIAEGYSVSREKKESFPLTVTSAQKNPTAFYLCASSPGQGEQPQHFGDGTRLSIL.

This clone was seen once. The gene calls are TRBV7-2 and TRBJ2-1; 7 positions agree with TRBD2. V gave up 5 bases and J gave up 6 bases; unmatched junction bases: 7. CDR1 SGHTA and CDR2 FQGNSA come from the germline V gene. This CDR3 spans 14 amino acids. The CDR3 here is CASSTGLVLNEQFF. In DNA, the CDR3 is TGTGCCAGCAGCACTGGACTAGTTCTCAATGAGCAGTTCTTC.

The chain joins TRBV11-2 to TRBJ2-1; perhaps TRBD2 as D (5 bases). The CDR3 extends over 12 amino acids. Looked up from germline, CDR1 is SGHAT and CDR2 is FQNNGV. The V gene lost 3 bases and the J gene lost 9 bases, with 9 bases spanning the gap. The CDR3 loop reads CASSFLGVEQFF. CDR3 DNA sequence: TGTGCCAGCAGCTTTCTCGGGGTTGAGCAGTTCTTC.

CDR3 in DNA: TGTGCCAGTAGTATTTTAGGGGGCGGAGGGGCCAACGTCCTGACTTTC. Translation: CASSILGGGGANVLTF. This sequence joins TRBV19 and TRBJ2-6; 7 nucleotides align to TRBD1. The V segment lost 3 bases and the J segment 4 bases; nucleotides outside the gene matches: 6. Germline CDR1 is LNHDA and CDR2 is SQIVND (reference sequence). The CDR3 has 16 residues.

The chain links TRBV9 to TRBJ1-1; D gene unclear. This CDR3 is 16 amino acids long. Trimming took 3 bases from V and 4 from J, leaving 19 bases between them. Germline CDR1 is SGDLS and CDR2 is YYNGEE. DNA of the CDR3: TGTGCCAGCAGCGCGCGGGGTCAACCGACGGGCACTGAAGCTTTCTTT. Amino acids: CASSARGQPTGTEAFF.

This clone was detected a few times. The gene calls are TRBV7-3 and TRBJ1-1; possibly TRBD1 for D (5 bases). Germline V gene lookup returns CDR1 SGHTA and CDR2 FQGTGA. Trimming removed 5 bases at V and 1 base at J, with 8 bases between. This CDR3 contains 13 residues. The CDR3 loop reads CASSMTENTEAFF. CDR3 nucleotide sequence: TGTGCCAGCAGCATGACAGAGAACACTGAAGCTTTCTTT.

This chain uses TRBV4-1 with TRBJ1-1, with D tentatively TRBD1 (5 bases). The V gene lost 0 bases and the J gene lost 1 base, with 12 bases spanning the gap. The CDR3 covers 16 residues. Germline V gene sequence: CDR1 MGHRA, CDR2 YSYEKL. The CDR3 reads CASSQDGGVANTEAFF. CDR3 in DNA: TGCGCCAGCAGCCAAGATGGAGGGGTGGCGAACACTGAAGCTTTCTTT.

The J gene is TRBJ1-4, the V gene TRBV4-2; 9 positions match TRBD1. The CDR3 is 14 amino acids. The germline CDR1 and CDR2 sequences are LGHNA and YNFKEQ. Trimming took 4 bases from V and 6 from J; bases not matched to a gene: 3. The DNA for the CDR3 is TGTGCCAGCAGCCTTGGGACAGGGTATGAAAAACTGTTTTTT. Its protein is CASSLGTGYEKLFF.

The chain joins TRBV5-5 to TRBJ2-1; D unresolved. Germline V gene data show CDR1 as SGHKS and CDR2 as YYEKEE (reference sequence). This CDR3 comprises 12 residues. V was pared by 4 bases and J by 9 bases, with 11 bases between. The CDR3 nucleotides are TGTGCCAGCAGCCTTACAGCAGGTGAGCAGTTCTTC. Translated: CASSLTAGEQFF.

The chain couples TRBV20-1 to TRBJ2-1; TRBD1 matches at 9 bases. Trimming took 3 bases from V and 6 from J; bases not matched to a gene: 6. CDR3 length: 14 residues. Germline V gives CDR1 DFQATT, CDR2 SNEGSKA (reference sequence). CDR3 loop: CSASRTGARNEQFF. The DNA for the CDR3 is TGCAGTGCTAGTCGGACAGGGGCCCGCAATGAGCAGTTCTTC.

In this sample, this clone turned up once. This chain connects TRBV9 to TRBJ2-3; 11 nucleotides align to TRBD2. V trimming: 1 base; J trimming: 4 bases; junction bases outside the gene matches: 8. The germline CDR1 and CDR2 sequences are SGDLS and YYNGEE. This CDR3 spans 17 amino acids. CDR3 DNA: TGTGCCAGCAGCGTACGGGCTAGCGGGGGGAAATCAGATACGCAGTATTTT. Protein sequence: CASSVRASGGKSDTQYF.

The chain couples TRBV6-5 to TRBJ1-2; D may be TRBD1 (6 bases). Trimming pared 8 bases from V and 5 bases from J, leaving 21 bases between. The germline gives CDR1 MNHEY, CDR2 SVGAGI. The CDR3 totals 15 residues. The DNA of the CDR3 is TGTGCCAGCCGAGGGGGGGGCAGGGGTGATTATGGCTACACCTTC. It is translated as CASRGGGRGDYGYTF.

The chain carries TRBV6-1 and TRBJ2-1; TRBD2 agrees at 8 bases. This CDR3 is built from 16 residues. The germline V gene has CDR1 MNHNS and CDR2 SASEGT. J gave up 5 bases and V 1 base, and 7 bases lay outside the gene matches. The CDR3 here is CASSEVPGGANNEQFF. The CDR3 DNA follows: TGTGCCAGCAGTGAAGTCCCCGGGGGGGCCAACAATGAGCAGTTCTTC.

CDR3 region: CASSPDRVRNSPLHF. CDR3 coding DNA: TGTGCCAGCAGTCCGGACAGGGTGAGGAATTCACCCCTCCACTTT. J is TRBJ1-6 and V is TRBV27, with 8 bases matching TRBD1. CDR1 and CDR2 (germline): MNHEY, SMNVEV (reference sequence). Trimming removed 5 bases from V and 7 bases from J; junction bases left unmatched: 7. The CDR3 totals 15 residues.

In nucleotides, the CDR3 is TGTGCCAGCAGCTTAGCCGGGACAGAAGCTGAAAAACTGTTTTTT. Translated: CASSLAGTEAEKLFF. The J gene is TRBJ1-4, the V gene TRBV7-8; 7 nucleotides match TRBD1. This CDR3 spans 15 amino acids. Germline V CDR1 and CDR2: SGHVS, FQNEAQ. J was trimmed by 7 bases and V by 0 bases; bases with no gene match: 5.

The CDR3 bases are TGTGCCAGCAGCCGGGGACTGTTCTACGAGCAGTACTTC. It codes for CASSRGLFYEQYF. The rearrangement joins TRBV14 to TRBJ2-7; TRBD2 might be the D (6 bases). V lost 4 bases to trimming and J lost 3 bases, with 10 bases between them. Germline V gene sequence: CDR1 SGHDN, CDR2 FVKESK. CDR3 length: 13 amino acids.

The rearrangement links TRBV7-2 to TRBJ2-7; perhaps TRBD1 as D (6 bases). The CDR3 consists of 15 residues. Trimming stripped 1 base from V and 3 bases from J, with 13 bases between. Per germline, CDR1 SGHTA and CDR2 FQGNSA. The CDR3 bases are TGTGCCAGCAGCTTAGAATGGACAGACTACTACGAGCAGTACTTC. As protein: CASSLEWTDYYEQYF.

The chain employs TRBV19 and TRBJ1-5; 9 bases are shared with TRBD1. This CDR3 contains 15 residues. V lost 4 bases to trimming and J lost 7 bases; unmatched junction nucleotides: 8. Germline V lookup: CDR1 LNHDA, CDR2 SQIVND (reference sequence). The CDR3 here is CASSNPTGGNQPQHF. CDR3 DNA: TGTGCCAGTAGTAACCCGACAGGGGGTAACCAGCCCCAGCATTTT.

The sample holds a few counts of this clone. The rearrangement joins TRBV19 to TRBJ1-2, with TRBD1 matching 9 bases. Trimming took 4 bases from V and 4 from J; bases not matched to a gene: 4. Germline CDR1 is LNHDA and CDR2 is SQIVND (reference sequence). The CDR3 is 14 amino acids. The CDR3 bases are TGTGCCAGTAGTACCTCGACAGGGGGCTATGGCTACACCTTC. Amino acids: CASSTSTGGYGYTF. Complete variable domain (other parts from reference TRBV19 and TRBJ1-2): DGGITQSPKYLFRKEGQNVTLSCEQNLNHDAMYWYRQDPGQGLRLIYYSQIVNDFQKGDIAEGYSVSREKKESFPLTVTSAQKNPTAFYLCASSTSTGGYGYTFGSGTRLTVV.

The chain recombines TRBV12-3 or TRBV12-4 with TRBJ1-6, with 7 bases identical to TRBD1. With V trimmed by 6 bases and J by 9 bases, 5 bases remained unmatched. There are 13 residues in the CDR3. The DNA of the CDR3 is TGTGCCAGCAGAGGACAGGATATTTCACCCCTCCACTTT. Its protein product is CASRGQDISPLHF.

The rearrangement uses TRBV10-3 and TRBJ1-5, with 9 bases matching TRBD1. Germline V gene lookup returns CDR1 ENHRY and CDR2 SYGVKD. V dropped 6 bases and J dropped 3; count of bases not matched to a gene: 3. The CDR3 totals 14 residues. The CDR3 loop is CAISPQGANQPQHF. The CDR3 coding sequence is TGTGCCATCAGCCCACAGGGGGCCAATCAGCCCCAGCATTTT.

This clone was counted once. The V gene is TRBV24-1, the J gene TRBJ2-3, with 10 bases lining up with TRBD1. Germline V gene data show CDR1 as KGHDR and CDR2 as SFDVKD. The CDR3 sequence is 17 residues long. Trimming took 9 bases from V and 1 from J; bases not matched to a gene: 12. In DNA form, the CDR3 reads TGTGCCACCGGGCAGACAGGGGGCCGTGGGGGCACAGATACGCAGTATTTT. Residues: CATGQTGGRGGTDTQYF.

The chain couples TRBV4-3 to TRBJ2-3, with a possible D match to TRBD2 (6 bases). V was cut by 0 bases and J by 0 bases, with 13 bases left in between. The CDR3 has 17 amino acids. CDR1 is LGHNA and CDR2 is YSLEER in the germline V gene. The CDR3 DNA follows: TGCGCCAGCAGCCAAGATCGGCGGGAACTTAGCACAGATACGCAGTATTTT. Protein product: CASSQDRRELSTDTQYF.

This clone showed up just a few times. The genes are TRBV6-1 and TRBJ1-1; D uncertain. With 3 bases removed from V and 7 bases from J, the gap between germline ends came to 15 bases. The CDR3 runs to 14 residues. Germline CDR1 reads MNHNS; CDR2 reads SASEGT. DNA of the CDR3: TGTGCCAGCAGTGACCTCCGAGGGAGCCTTGAAGCTTTCTTT. This encodes CASSDLRGSLEAFF.

This clone was counted between two and nine times. V and J are TRBV11-2 and TRBJ1-1, with D maybe TRBD1 (5 bases). Per germline, CDR1 SGHAT and CDR2 FQNNGV. Trimming shortened V by 4 bases and J by 6 bases, and 15 bases separated the two germline ends. The CDR3 spans 14 residues. In DNA, the CDR3 is TGTGCCAGCAGCTCCAACAGGATTGGGTCTGAAGCTTTCTTT. Its translation: CASSSNRIGSEAFF.